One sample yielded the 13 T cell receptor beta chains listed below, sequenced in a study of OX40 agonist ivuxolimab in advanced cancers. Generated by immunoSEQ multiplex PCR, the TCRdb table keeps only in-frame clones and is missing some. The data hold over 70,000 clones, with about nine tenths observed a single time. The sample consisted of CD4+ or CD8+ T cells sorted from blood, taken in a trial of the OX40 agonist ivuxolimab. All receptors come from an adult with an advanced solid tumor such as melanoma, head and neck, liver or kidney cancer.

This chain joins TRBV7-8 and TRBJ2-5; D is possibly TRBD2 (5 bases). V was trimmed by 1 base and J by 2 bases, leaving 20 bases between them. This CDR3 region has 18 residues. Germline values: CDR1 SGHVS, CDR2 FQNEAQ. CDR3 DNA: TGTGCCAGCAGCTTAGAGATAGCGACCGGACGGCCTCAAGAGACCCAGTACTTC. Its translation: CASSLEIATGRPQETQYF.

CDR3 amino acids: CASTSWGGAGNTIYF. The CDR3, as DNA: TGTGCCAGCACCTCTTGGGGGGGCGCTGGAAACACCATATATTTT. The rearrangement links TRBV13 to TRBJ1-3, with D perhaps matching TRBD1 (6 bases). V was trimmed by 7 bases and J by 2 bases, leaving 15 bases between them. This CDR3 comprises 15 residues. Per germline, CDR1 PRHDT and CDR2 FYEKMQ (reference sequence). Combining the CDR3 with reference TRBV13 and TRBJ1-3 gives the whole variable domain AAGVIQSPRHLIKEKRETATLKCYPIPRHDTVYWYQQGPGQDPQFLISFYEKMQSDKGSIPDRFSAQQFSDYHSELNMSSLELGDSALYFCASTSWGGAGNTIYFGEGSWLTVV.

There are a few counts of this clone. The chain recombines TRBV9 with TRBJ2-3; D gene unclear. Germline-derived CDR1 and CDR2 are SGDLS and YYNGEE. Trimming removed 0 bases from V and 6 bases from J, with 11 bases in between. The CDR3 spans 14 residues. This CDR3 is CASSVVSPSDTQYF. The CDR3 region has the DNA TGTGCCAGCAGCGTAGTTTCCCCAAGTGATACGCAGTATTTT. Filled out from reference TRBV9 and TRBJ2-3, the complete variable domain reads DSGVTQTPKHLITATGQRVTLRCSPRSGDLSVYWYQQSLDQGLQFLIQYYNGEERAKGNILERFSAQQFPDLHSELNLSSLELGDSALYFCASSVVSPSDTQYFGPGTRLTVL.

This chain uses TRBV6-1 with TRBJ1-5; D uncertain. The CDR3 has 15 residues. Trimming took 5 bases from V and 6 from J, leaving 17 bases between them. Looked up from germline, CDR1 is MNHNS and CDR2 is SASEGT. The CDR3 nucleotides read TGTGCCAGCAGTCCTCCGGGCCAAACAACTCAGCCCCAGCATTTT. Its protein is CASSPPGQTTQPQHF.

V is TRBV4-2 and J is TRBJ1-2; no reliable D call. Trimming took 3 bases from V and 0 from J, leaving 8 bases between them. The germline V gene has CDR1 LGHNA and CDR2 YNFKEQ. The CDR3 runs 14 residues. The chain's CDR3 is CASSHPAPNYGYTF. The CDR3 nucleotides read TGTGCCAGCAGCCACCCCGCCCCTAACTATGGCTACACCTTC.

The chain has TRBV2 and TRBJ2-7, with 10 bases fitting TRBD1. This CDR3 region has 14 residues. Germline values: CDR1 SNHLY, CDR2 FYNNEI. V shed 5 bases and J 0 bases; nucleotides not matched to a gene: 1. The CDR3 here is CASSRQGASYEQYF. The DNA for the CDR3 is TGTGCCAGCAGTAGACAGGGGGCCTCCTACGAGCAGTACTTC.

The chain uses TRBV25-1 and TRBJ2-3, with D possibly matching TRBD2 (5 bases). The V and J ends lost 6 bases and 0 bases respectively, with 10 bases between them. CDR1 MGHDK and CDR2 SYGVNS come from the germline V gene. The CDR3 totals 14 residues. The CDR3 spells CASSRGSSTDTQYF. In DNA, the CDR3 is TGTGCCAGCAGCCGGGGTTCTAGCACAGATACGCAGTATTTT.

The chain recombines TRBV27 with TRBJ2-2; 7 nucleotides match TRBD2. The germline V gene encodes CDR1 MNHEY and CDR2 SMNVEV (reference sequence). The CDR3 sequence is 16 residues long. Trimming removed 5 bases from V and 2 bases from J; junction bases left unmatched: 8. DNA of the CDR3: TGTGCCAGCAGTAGCGAAGCTAGCGGTAACACCGGGGAGCTGTTTTTT. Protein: CASSSEASGNTGELFF.

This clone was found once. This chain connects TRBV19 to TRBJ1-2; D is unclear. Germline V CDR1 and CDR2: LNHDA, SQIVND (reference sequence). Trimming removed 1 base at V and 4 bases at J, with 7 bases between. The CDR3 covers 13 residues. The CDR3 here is CASSIAMGYGYTF. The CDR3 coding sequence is TGTGCCAGTAGTATAGCCATGGGCTATGGCTACACCTTC. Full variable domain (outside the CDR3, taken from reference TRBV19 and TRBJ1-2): DGGITQSPKYLFRKEGQNVTLSCEQNLNHDAMYWYRQDPGQGLRLIYYSQIVNDFQKGDIAEGYSVSREKKESFPLTVTSAQKNPTAFYLCASSIAMGYGYTFGSGTRLTVV.

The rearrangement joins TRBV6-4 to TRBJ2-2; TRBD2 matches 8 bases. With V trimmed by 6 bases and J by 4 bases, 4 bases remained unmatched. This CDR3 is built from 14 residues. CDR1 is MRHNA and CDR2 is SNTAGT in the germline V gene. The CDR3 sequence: CASRREAVTGELFF. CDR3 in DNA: TGTGCCAGCAGGCGGGAGGCGGTCACCGGGGAGCTGTTTTTT.

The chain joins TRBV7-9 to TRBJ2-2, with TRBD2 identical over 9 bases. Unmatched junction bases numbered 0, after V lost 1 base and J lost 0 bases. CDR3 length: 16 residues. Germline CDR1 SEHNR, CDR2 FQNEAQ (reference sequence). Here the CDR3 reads CASSLGGRANTGELFF. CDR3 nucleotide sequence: TGTGCCAGCAGCTTAGGCGGGAGGGCGAACACCGGGGAGCTGTTTTTT.

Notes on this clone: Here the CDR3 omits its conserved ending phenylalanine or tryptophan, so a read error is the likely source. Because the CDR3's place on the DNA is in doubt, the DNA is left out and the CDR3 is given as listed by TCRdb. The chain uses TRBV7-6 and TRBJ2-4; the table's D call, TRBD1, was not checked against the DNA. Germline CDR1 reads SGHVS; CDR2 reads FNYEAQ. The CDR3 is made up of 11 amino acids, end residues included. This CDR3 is CASSPPPSEPS.

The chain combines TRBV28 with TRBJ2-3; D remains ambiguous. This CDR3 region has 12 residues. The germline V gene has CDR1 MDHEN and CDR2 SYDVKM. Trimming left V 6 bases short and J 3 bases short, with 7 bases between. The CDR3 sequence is CASRLSTDTQYF. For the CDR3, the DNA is TGTGCCAGCAGGTTAAGTACAGATACGCAGTATTTT.